This passage covers 18 T cell receptor beta chains from one sample sequenced in a study of shared clonotypes between healthy human individuals. TCRdb's table, derived via immunoSEQ multiplex PCR, lists solely in-frame clones and lacks some. Among over a million clones, around 98% were seen once, and the ten largest hold approximately 0.44%. Sequenced material: naive CD4+ T cells sorted from blood. This sample's subset: CD45RA+ positively selected. Receptors were obtained from a young man in good health.

This chain connects TRBV5-4 to TRBJ2-5, with 8 bases lining up with TRBD1. Germline values: CDR1 SGHNT, CDR2 YYREEE (reference sequence). Losses at the gene ends were 5 bases for V and 1 base for J; bases not matched to a gene: 7. This CDR3 contains 15 residues. Here the CDR3 reads CASRATGELQETQYF. The CDR3 DNA reads as TGTGCCAGCAGAGCGACAGGGGAGCTCCAAGAGACCCAGTACTTC.

The chain employs TRBV6-1 and TRBJ2-3, with TRBD2 as a possible D gene (5 bases). Germline lookup yields CDR1 MNHNS and CDR2 SASEGT. V was shortened by 6 bases and J by 10 bases, with 17 bases between the two germline ends. The CDR3 is made up of 13 amino acids. The CDR3 coding sequence is TGTGCCAGCAGCGAGGCCTGGCCCGGGGCGCAGTATTTT. Protein: CASSEAWPGAQYF.

The chain has TRBV5-1 and TRBJ2-1; 14 nucleotides match TRBD2. This CDR3 spans 14 amino acids. Germline V gives CDR1 SGHRS, CDR2 YFSETQ. The V segment lost 4 bases and the J segment 13 bases; nucleotides outside the gene matches: 7. Here the CDR3 DNA reads TGCGCCAGCAGCCCCGGGACTAGCGGGAGTACTCAGTTCTTC. Protein: CASSPGTSGSTQFF.

The chain carries TRBV9 and TRBJ2-5; D may be TRBD1 (5 bases). The CDR3 length is 15 residues. Germline CDR1 reads SGDLS; CDR2 reads YYNGEE. V was trimmed by 0 bases and J by 1 base, leaving 10 bases between them. As DNA, the CDR3 is TGTGCCAGCAGCGTAGGGGGCAGCGTCCAAGAGACCCAGTACTTC. It is translated as CASSVGGSVQETQYF.

As concerns this clone: The sample carries other DNA sequences with the same CDR3. The chain combines TRBV5-1 with TRBJ1-1, with D tentatively TRBD1 (5 bases). CDR1 and CDR2 from the germline V gene are SGHRS and YFSETQ. Deletions cut 0 bases from V and 5 bases from J, with 8 bases between. The CDR3 runs to 13 residues. This chain's CDR3 is CASSLVGDTEAFF. The DNA for the CDR3 is TGCGCCAGCAGCTTGGTGGGGGATACTGAAGCTTTCTTT.

The V call is TRBV4-3, the J call TRBJ2-3; 8 bases agree with TRBD2. V lost 4 bases to trimming and J lost 6 bases; unmatched junction nucleotides: 9. Germline V gene sequence: CDR1 LGHNA, CDR2 YSLEER. The CDR3 extends over 15 amino acids. The CDR3 bases are TGCGCCAGCAGCCCTTCCCGCGGGAGGCTCGATACGCAGTATTTT. The encoded protein is CASSPSRGRLDTQYF.

About this clone: Other nucleotide sequences from this sample produce the same CDR3. The CDR3 region is CASSPRTGPYNEQFF. In DNA form, the CDR3 reads TGTGCCAGCTCACCACGGACAGGGCCCTACAATGAGCAGTTCTTC. This chain joins TRBV18 and TRBJ2-1; TRBD1 agrees at 8 bases. V gave up 1 base and J gave up 2 bases; unmatched junction bases: 1. CDR3 length: 15 amino acids. The germline CDR1 and CDR2 sequences are KGHSH and LQKENI.

The V call is TRBV28, the J call TRBJ2-7; the match to TRBD1 covers 7 bases. Germline trimming cut 6 bases from V and 5 bases from J; bases unmatched to any gene: 13. Germline V gene sequence: CDR1 MDHEN, CDR2 SYDVKM. CDR3 size: 15 residues. The CDR3 here is CASSTRQGILNEQYF. The CDR3 nucleotides read TGTGCCAGCAGCACCAGACAGGGCATCCTGAACGAGCAGTACTTC.

This clone is a singleton in its sample. The CDR3 loop is CASSTRSRPYNEQFF. CDR3 coding DNA: TGTGCCAGCAGCACGCGTAGCAGACCCTACAATGAGCAGTTCTTC. This chain connects TRBV7-3 to TRBJ2-1, with no clear D. V shed 5 bases and J shed 2 bases, with 13 bases lying between them. From germline, CDR1 is SGHTA and CDR2 FQGTGA. The CDR3 extends over 15 amino acids.

The chain uses TRBV9 and TRBJ2-2, with D maybe TRBD1 (6 bases). The germline V and J ends were trimmed by 3 bases and 0 bases, with 18 bases remaining between them. The CDR3 totals 18 residues. The V gene's germline CDR1 is SGDLS and CDR2 YYNGEE. The CDR3 coding sequence is TGTGCCAGCAGCGGAGGGAGAGTGGACAGAGCGAACACCGGGGAGCTGTTTTTT. Amino acid sequence: CASSGGRVDRANTGELFF.

This chain uses TRBV9 with TRBJ1-4, with D perhaps matching TRBD1 (5 bases). Germline-derived CDR1 and CDR2 are SGDLS and YYNGEE. The CDR3 contains 14 residues. V was trimmed by 3 bases and J by 8 bases, leaving 14 bases between them. The CDR3 region has the DNA TGTGCCAGCAGCGAGGCAGGGAGACAAGAAAAACTGTTTTTT. Amino acids: CASSEAGRQEKLFF.

This chain links TRBV5-8 with TRBJ1-5; weak D call: TRBD1 (6 bases). The CDR3 contains 17 residues. V lost 4 bases and J 3 bases, leaving 20 bases between the germline ends. Per the germline V gene, CDR1 is SGHTS and CDR2 is YDEGEE. In nucleotides, the CDR3 is TGTGCCAGCAGCCTGACAGGATACGCGTTCTTCAATCAGCCCCAGCATTTT. The encoded protein is CASSLTGYAFFNQPQHF. Drawing the rest from reference TRBV5-8 and TRBJ1-5, the complete variable domain is EAGVTQSPTHLIKTRGQQATLRCSPISGHTSVYWYQQALGLGLQFLLWYDEGEERNRGNFPPRFSGRQFPNYSSELNVNALELEDSALYLCASSLTGYAFFNQPQHFGDGTRLSIL.

CDR3 residues: CASSDYRAGNTIYF. The DNA for the CDR3 is TGTGCCAGCAGCGATTACAGGGCTGGAAACACCATATATTTT. The chain carries TRBV9 and TRBJ1-3, with TRBD1 as a possible D gene (6 bases). The germline V gene has CDR1 SGDLS and CDR2 YYNGEE. The CDR3 contains 14 residues. The V end was cut by 3 bases, the J end by 2 bases, with 9 bases between.

This chain joins TRBV9 and TRBJ1-1; no clear D. Germline V gives CDR1 SGDLS, CDR2 YYNGEE. V was shortened by 2 bases and J by 1 base, with 9 bases between the two germline ends. This CDR3 contains 14 residues. The CDR3 is CASSVHPQNTEAFF. In DNA form, the CDR3 reads TGTGCCAGCAGCGTCCACCCCCAGAACACTGAAGCTTTCTTT. The entire variable domain, with the rest obtained from reference TRBV9 and TRBJ1-1, is as follows: DSGVTQTPKHLITATGQRVTLRCSPRSGDLSVYWYQQSLDQGLQFLIQYYNGEERAKGNILERFSAQQFPDLHSELNLSSLELGDSALYFCASSVHPQNTEAFFGQGTRLTVV.

The chain joins TRBV2 to TRBJ2-7; D is ambiguous. The V gene lost 8 bases and the J gene lost 6 bases, with 17 bases spanning the gap. This CDR3 region has 13 residues. Germline V CDR1 and CDR2: SNHLY, FYNNEI. CDR3 amino acids: CASLPGEYGEQYF. In DNA form, the CDR3 reads TGTGCCAGCCTTCCAGGCGAGTATGGCGAGCAGTACTTC.

V is TRBV10-2 and J is TRBJ2-7, with 14 bases aligning to TRBD2. Unmatched junction bases numbered 9, after V lost 6 bases and J lost 2 bases. Germline CDR1 reads WSHSY; CDR2 reads SAAADI. The CDR3 has 17 residues. DNA for the CDR3: TGCGCCAGCAGGAACCGACTAGCGGGAGGGCCGACCTACGAGCAGTACTTC. Translated: CASRNRLAGGPTYEQYF.

V gene TRBV7-9 combines with J gene TRBJ2-7, with 8 nucleotides matching TRBD2. Germline CDR1 SEHNR, CDR2 FQNEAQ (reference sequence). The junction had 15 bases not matched to a gene; V was cut back by 7 bases and J by 10 bases. CDR3 length equals 14 residues. DNA for the CDR3: TGTGCCAGCACCTCCCCCGTTCGGGGGGGCGAACAGTACTTC. Its protein product is CASTSPVRGGEQYF.

This clone was seen a single time. The chain employs TRBV5-1 and TRBJ2-1; TRBD2 matches at 7 bases. V gave up 3 bases and J gave up 9 bases; unmatched junction bases: 9. The CDR3 is made up of 14 amino acids. Germline V CDR1 and CDR2: SGHRS, YFSETQ. CDR3: CASSSPTSSFEQFF. The CDR3 coding sequence is TGCGCCAGCAGCTCTCCGACTAGCTCGTTTGAGCAGTTCTTC.